The text below deals with one T cell receptor beta chain. Which antigen it targets is not known. No base quality information exists; no much larger clone differs at one position. Chronic pancreatitis pancreas tissue came from patients undergoing total pancreatectomy with islet autotransplantation (TPIAT). Included chronic pancreatitis patients had no known history of diabetes. For TCRbeta sequencing, genomic DNA was extracted directly from bulk pancreas tissue, without T cell sorting. No particular cause of disease was identified in the patients with idiopathic chronic pancreatitis. Pancreas tissues from patients and organ donors were collected consecutively at two US centers. These data come from a study of immune characteristics of hereditary and idiopathic chronic pancreatitis. General notes on the study: Local pancreatic immune cells and TCRbeta repertoires were profiled in hereditary and idiopathic chronic pancreatitis and were compared with control organ donor pancreases. TCRbeta sequencing was performed on roughly five control pancreases, 7 or 8 hereditary chronic pancreatitis pancreases and roughly 6 idiopathic chronic pancreatitis pancreases. The gDNA-based approach was selected because minimal in vitro experimental manipulation of pancreas-infiltrating T cells was involved.

What the study reported, not specific to this receptor: Chronic pancreatitis caused by alcohol use was excluded from the study. Vbeta-Jbeta gene family usage, including TRBV10, TRBV19, TRBV23 and TRBV5, differed between hereditary and idiopathic chronic pancreatitis. Compared with controls, both chronic pancreatitis groups had significantly higher TCRbeta repertoire diversity and lower clonality. Among about a dozen chronic pancreatitis patients, higher numbers of productive TCR rearrangements went along with higher disease severity scores, showing a positive correlation. Because patient tissue could be obtained only at the time of TPIAT, immune findings may have been influenced by differences in disease duration.

The germline V gene sets CDR1 to SGDLS and CDR2 to YYNGEE. The CDR3 goes from the cysteine to the phenylalanine over 15 residues. The only DNA kept is the CDR3, 45 bases in frame from the first base. The junction shows trimming of 0 bases on V and 5 bases on J, plus 15 bases between the germline ends. The library was obtained by the immunoSEQ multiplex PCR assay. The TCRbeta CDR3 region and neighboring sequences were amplified from pancreatic genomic DNA and then sequenced. Turning to the authors' computational methods: Productive clonality and productive rearrangement counts were measured along with repertoire diversity, which was expressed as a mean normalized Shannon-Wiener index. The nonparametric Mann-Whitney U test was used to compare repertoire metrics between the control and chronic pancreatitis groups. A shared clonotype was defined as a CDR3beta sequence with the same amino acid composition and length across subjects. TCRdb's version of the immuneACCESS table is confined to in-frame rearrangements and falls short of the full clone set. An unresolved V gene accounts for under half of the shortfall where checked; the remainder is of unknown origin. V and J calls and clone size are as listed in that table; D and trimming were resolved from the DNA. This sample is represented by approximately 9,400 clones; roughly 77% of them were singletons. The ten top clones hold 14% of the sample.

The receptor chain draws on TRBV9 and TRBJ2-7; a confident D gene designation cannot be given. The sequencing input was pancreas tissue with idiopathic chronic pancreatitis. The cell subset or site tag for this specimen amounts to: chronic pancreatitis without an identified cause. The source is a human donor with chronic pancreatitis. The encoded CDR3 is CASSVGAQVVDEQYF. DNA sequence: TGTGCCAGCAGCGTAGGGGCGCAGGTAGTCGACGAGCAGTACTTC.